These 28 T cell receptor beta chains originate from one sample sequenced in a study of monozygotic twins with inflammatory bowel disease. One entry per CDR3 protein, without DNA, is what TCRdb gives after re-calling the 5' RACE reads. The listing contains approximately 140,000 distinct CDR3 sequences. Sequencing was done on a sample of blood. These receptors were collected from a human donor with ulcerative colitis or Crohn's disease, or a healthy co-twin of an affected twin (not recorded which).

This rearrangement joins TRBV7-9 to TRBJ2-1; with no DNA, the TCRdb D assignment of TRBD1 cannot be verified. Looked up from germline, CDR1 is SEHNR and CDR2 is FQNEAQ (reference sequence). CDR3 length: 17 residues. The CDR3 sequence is CASSQNPGKLGYNEQFF.

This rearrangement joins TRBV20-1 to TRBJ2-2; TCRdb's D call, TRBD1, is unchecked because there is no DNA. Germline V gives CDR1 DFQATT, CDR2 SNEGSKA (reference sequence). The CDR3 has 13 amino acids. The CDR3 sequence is CSERDIITGELFF.

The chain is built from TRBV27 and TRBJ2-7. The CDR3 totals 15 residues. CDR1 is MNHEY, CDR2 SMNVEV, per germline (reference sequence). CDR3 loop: CASSLSATSYYEQYF.

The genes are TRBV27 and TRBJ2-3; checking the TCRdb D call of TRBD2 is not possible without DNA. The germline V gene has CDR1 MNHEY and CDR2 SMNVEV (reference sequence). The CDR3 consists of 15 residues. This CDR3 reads CASSWATSGGHTQYF.

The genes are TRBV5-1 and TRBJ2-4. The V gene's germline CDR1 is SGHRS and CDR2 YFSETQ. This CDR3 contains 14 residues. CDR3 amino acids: CASSLGQGKNIQYF.

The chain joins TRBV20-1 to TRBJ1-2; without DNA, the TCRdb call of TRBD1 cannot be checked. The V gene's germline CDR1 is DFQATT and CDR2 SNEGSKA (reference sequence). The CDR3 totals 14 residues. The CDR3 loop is CSARVGGASGGYTF.

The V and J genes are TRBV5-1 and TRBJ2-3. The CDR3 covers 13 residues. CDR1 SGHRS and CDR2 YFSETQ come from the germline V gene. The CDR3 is CASRGKDTDTQYF.

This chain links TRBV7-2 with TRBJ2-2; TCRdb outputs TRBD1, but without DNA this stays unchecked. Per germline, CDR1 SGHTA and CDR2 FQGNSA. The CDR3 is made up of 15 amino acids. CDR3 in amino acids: CASSTRTGNTGELFF.

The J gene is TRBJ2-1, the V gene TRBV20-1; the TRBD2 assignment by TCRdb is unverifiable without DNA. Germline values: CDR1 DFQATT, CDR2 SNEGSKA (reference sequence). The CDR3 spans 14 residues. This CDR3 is CSARGLADYNEQFF.

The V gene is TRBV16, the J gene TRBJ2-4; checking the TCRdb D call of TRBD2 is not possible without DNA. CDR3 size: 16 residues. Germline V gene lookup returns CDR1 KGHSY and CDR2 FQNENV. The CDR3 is CASSQLGGEAKNIQYF. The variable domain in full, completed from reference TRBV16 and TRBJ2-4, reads GEEVAQTPKHLVRGEGQKAKLYCAPIKGHSYVFWYQQVLKNEFKFLISFQNENVFDETGMPKERFSAKCLPNSPCSLEIQATKLEDSAVYFCASSQLGGEAKNIQYFGAGTRLSVL.

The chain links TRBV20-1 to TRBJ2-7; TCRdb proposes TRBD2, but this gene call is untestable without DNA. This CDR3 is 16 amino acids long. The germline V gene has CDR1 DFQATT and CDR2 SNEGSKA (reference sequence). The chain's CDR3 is CSARLVQSGGSYEQYF.

The CDR3 is CASSGGAAGRRQFF. The rearrangement joins TRBV5-6 to TRBJ2-1; TCRdb names TRBD2, which stays unverified in the absence of DNA. The length of the CDR3 is 14 residues. The V gene's germline CDR1 is SGHDT and CDR2 YYEEEE.

The CDR3 loop is CSARVTGAQHF. The chain joins TRBV20-1 to TRBJ1-5; TCRdb returns TRBD1, unconfirmable since there is no DNA. CDR3 length: 11 residues. The germline CDR1 and CDR2 sequences are DFQATT and SNEGSKA (reference sequence).

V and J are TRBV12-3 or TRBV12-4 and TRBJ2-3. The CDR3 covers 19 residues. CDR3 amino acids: CAITSSLEVAKRGTDTQYF.

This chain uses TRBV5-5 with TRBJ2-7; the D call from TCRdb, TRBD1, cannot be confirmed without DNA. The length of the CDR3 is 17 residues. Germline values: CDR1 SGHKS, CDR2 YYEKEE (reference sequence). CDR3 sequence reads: CASSPRQLLTYSYEQYF.

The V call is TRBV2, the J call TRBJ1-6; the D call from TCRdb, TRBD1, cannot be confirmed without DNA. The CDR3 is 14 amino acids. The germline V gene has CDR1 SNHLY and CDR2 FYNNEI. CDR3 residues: CASTQRQGNSPLHF. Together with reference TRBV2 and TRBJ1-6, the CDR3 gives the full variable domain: EPEVTQTPSHQVTQMGQEVILRCVPISNHLYFYWYRQILGQKVEFLVSFYNNEISEKSEIFDDQFSVERPDGSNFTLKIRSTKLEDSAMYFCASTQRQGNSPLHFGNGTRLTVT.

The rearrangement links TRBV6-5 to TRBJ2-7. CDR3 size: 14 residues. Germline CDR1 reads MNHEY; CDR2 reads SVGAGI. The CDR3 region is CASSYSTMGDEQYF.

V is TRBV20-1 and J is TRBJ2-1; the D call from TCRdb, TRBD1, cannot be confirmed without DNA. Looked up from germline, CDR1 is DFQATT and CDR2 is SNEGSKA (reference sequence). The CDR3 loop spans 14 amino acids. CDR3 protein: CSATPGQVYNEQFF.

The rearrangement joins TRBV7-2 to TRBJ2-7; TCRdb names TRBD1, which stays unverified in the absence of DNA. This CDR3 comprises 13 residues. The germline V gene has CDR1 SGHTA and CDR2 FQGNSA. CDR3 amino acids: CASSLEQGLEQYF.

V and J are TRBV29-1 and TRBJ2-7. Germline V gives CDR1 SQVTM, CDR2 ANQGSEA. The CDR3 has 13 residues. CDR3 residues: CSVARGSFNEQYF.

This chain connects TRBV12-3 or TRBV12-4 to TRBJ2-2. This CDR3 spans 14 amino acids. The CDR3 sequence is CASTIWGNTGELFF.

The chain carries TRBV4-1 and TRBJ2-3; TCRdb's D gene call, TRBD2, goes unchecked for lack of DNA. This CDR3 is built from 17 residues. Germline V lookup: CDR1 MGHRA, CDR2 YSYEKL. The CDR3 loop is CASSHPGLAGGTDTQYF.

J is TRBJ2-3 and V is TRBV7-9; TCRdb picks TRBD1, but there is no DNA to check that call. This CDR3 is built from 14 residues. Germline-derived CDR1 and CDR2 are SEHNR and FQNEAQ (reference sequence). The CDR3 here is CASSFEGATDTQYF.

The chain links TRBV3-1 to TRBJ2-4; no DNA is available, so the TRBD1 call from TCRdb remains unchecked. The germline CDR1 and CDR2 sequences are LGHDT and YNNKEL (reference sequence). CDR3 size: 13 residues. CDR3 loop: CASSHLQGNIQYF.

CDR3 amino acids: CASRGRTGAYEQYF. The chain combines TRBV12-3 or TRBV12-4 with TRBJ2-7; TCRdb's D gene call, TRBD1, goes unchecked for lack of DNA. The length of the CDR3 is 14 residues.

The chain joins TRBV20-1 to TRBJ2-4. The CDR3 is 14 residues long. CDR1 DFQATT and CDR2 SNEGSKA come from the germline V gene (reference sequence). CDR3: CSANGNSLKNIQYF.

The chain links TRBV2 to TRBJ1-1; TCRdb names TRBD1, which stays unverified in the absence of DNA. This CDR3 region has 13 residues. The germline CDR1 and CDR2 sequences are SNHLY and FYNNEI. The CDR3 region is CATKTGGMAEAFF.

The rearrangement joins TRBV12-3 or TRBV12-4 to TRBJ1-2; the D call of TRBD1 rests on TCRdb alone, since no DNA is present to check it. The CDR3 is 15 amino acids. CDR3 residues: CASSPLGQANYGYTF.